A single sample is the source of the 5 T cell receptor beta chains below, sequenced in a study of blood T cell repertoires in COVID-19. Sequencing used immunoSEQ multiplex PCR; TCRdb keeps in-frame clones, though not all of them. The repertoire has about 280,000 clones, roughly 80% of them found once; the top ten carry 5%. The sequenced sample consisted of PBMCs or T cells enriched from blood (not recorded which). The source is a middle-aged man who had been exposed to COVID-19.

The J gene is TRBJ2-1, the V gene TRBV10-1, with a tentative D call TRBD2 (6 bases). This CDR3 comprises 13 residues. Germline CDR1 and CDR2: WNHNN and SYGVQD (reference sequence). The germline V and J ends were trimmed by 7 bases and 4 bases, with 11 bases remaining between them. The CDR3 is CASNRGGYNEQFF. The CDR3 coding sequence is TGCGCCAGCAATAGGGGAGGTTACAATGAGCAGTTCTTC.

The chain links TRBV7-9 to TRBJ1-2, with a possible D match to TRBD1 (6 bases). Per germline, CDR1 SEHNR and CDR2 FQNEAQ (reference sequence). This CDR3 spans 13 amino acids. The ends were cut back, 1 base at V and 8 bases at J, with 11 bases in the middle. CDR3 in DNA: TGTGCCAGCAGCTTAGTAACAGGGTTGGGCTACACCTTC. It yields the protein CASSLVTGLGYTF.

The chain recombines TRBV2 with TRBJ2-7, with 8 nucleotides matching TRBD1. Losses at the gene ends were 0 bases for V and 4 bases for J; bases not matched to a gene: 5. Germline V gives CDR1 SNHLY, CDR2 FYNNEI. The CDR3 length is 15 residues. The CDR3, as DNA: TGTGCCAGCAGTGAAGCGCACAGGGGGTCTTACGAGCAGTACTTC. Translation gives CASSEAHRGSYEQYF. Drawing the rest from reference TRBV2 and TRBJ2-7, the complete variable domain is EPEVTQTPSHQVTQMGQEVILRCVPISNHLYFYWYRQILGQKVEFLVSFYNNEISEKSEIFDDQFSVERPDGSNFTLKIRSTKLEDSAMYFCASSEAHRGSYEQYFGPGTRLTVT.

The chain combines TRBV2 with TRBJ2-7; TRBD1 aligns across 8 bases. With 6 bases clipped from V and 3 bases from J, the junction kept 13 bases outside the gene matches. CDR1 SNHLY and CDR2 FYNNEI come from the germline V gene. This CDR3 is 16 amino acids long. The CDR3 loop reads CASRTGAAGEIYEQYF. CDR3 sequence (DNA): TGTGCCAGCAGGACAGGGGCGGCCGGAGAAATCTACGAGCAGTACTTC.

J is TRBJ1-2 and V is TRBV12-3 or TRBV12-4; maybe TRBD1 (6 bases). V lost 3 bases and J 5 bases, leaving 10 bases between the germline ends. The CDR3 length is 13 residues. CDR3 DNA: TGTGCCAGCAGTTTTGGACAGCAGTATGGCTACACCTTC. Encoded protein: CASSFGQQYGYTF.